The sequence of this T cell receptor (beta chain) was determined in a study of Ad26.COV2.S vaccination and SARS-CoV-2 variants. Method: immunoSEQ multiplex PCR; TCRdb's copy keeps in-frame clones and lacks some. The sample has some 500,000 clones, 85% to 90% seen once. The CDR3 is made up of 15 amino acids. Between the trimmed V and J ends, which lost 2 bases and 3 bases, there was a span of 13 bases. Germline CDR1 and CDR2: KGHSH and LQKENI. Treatment specified: about 20 received Ad26.COV2.S at low or high dose, single or two shots; several received placebo; per-sample allocation not given. The samples were gathered on day 63 after the first injection of vaccine or placebo. Adults aged 18-55 years in Boston included the donor. An Ad26 vector that expressed Wuhan-strain SARS-CoV-2 spike constituted the vaccine.

Source: peripheral blood, taken in a trial of Ad26.COV2.S vaccine versus placebo. The rearrangement uses TRBV18 and TRBJ1-1; no firm D call. The sequence derives from a person aged 18 to 65 who received the Ad26.COV2.S COVID-19 vaccine or a placebo. The CDR3: CASSPAFYRDTEAFF. In DNA, the CDR3 is TGTGCCAGCTCACCAGCGTTTTATCGGGACACTGAAGCTTTCTTT.